The clone carrying this TCR beta chain was recorded many times. Antigen: not known. The sample comes from a study of T-cell memory formation after mild COVID-19. Study summary: TCR clusters showed largely donor specificity.

TCRdb passed the 5' RACE reads through MiXCR, listing each CDR3 protein once. The sample lists 130,000 to 150,000 distinct CDR3 sequences, approximately 6% occurring once. Whole-study results and caveats: Pre-infection memory harbored some responding clones, suggesting cross-reactive memory joined. A balance of CD4 and CD8 characterized clones contracting day 15 to 85, whereas later expanders leaned CD4+. The study found contracting CD4+ clones mainly in CM and EM and contracting CD8+ clones in EMRA.

Germline assignment: CDR1 SEHNR and CDR2 FQNEAQ (reference sequence). The CDR3 is 18 residues long. Trimming removed 0 bases at V and 4 bases at J, with 21 bases between. This receptor was obtained from an adult woman who had mild COVID-19 (a few samples of this study predate the infection). Cell type and time point are not known. The sequenced material came from PBMCs or a T cell subset sorted from them (not recorded which). The chain is built from TRBV7-9 and TRBJ1-2, with D perhaps matching TRBD1 (5 bases). In DNA, the CDR3 is TGTGCCAGCAGCTTAGCTGGGGCCACAGGAGGAGGTGGCTATGGCTACACCTTC. It yields the protein CASSLAGATGGGGYGYTF.